These T cell receptor beta chains were read from a single sample in a study of cytotoxic CD8 clonotypes in ibrutinib-treated CLL. Method: immunoSEQ multiplex PCR; TCRdb's copy keeps in-frame clones and lacks some. The data contain about 300,000 clones, 67% of them singletons. Sequences were derived from PBMCs, sampled after 36 months of ibrutinib treatment. These receptors all come from a human donor with chronic lymphocytic leukemia. Each CDR3 is given with its conserved first and last residue. Each record gives: clone size, D gene, J gene, V gene, CDR3 DNA, CDR3 protein. D genes are given only for firm matches. Clone size is stated in some rows and not others, as once, few, many or a class when expanded.

>once|TRBD1|TRBJ2-7|TRBV27
TGTGCCAGCAGTTTATCCGGACAGGGCCATCCAGGGTACGAGCAGTACTTC
CASSLSGQGHPGYEQYF
>-|-|TRBJ2-1|TRBV13
TGTGCCAGCAGCTCTCGTTTGACCCCCTACAATGAGCAGTTCTTC
CASSSRLTPYNEQFF
>few|-|TRBJ2-2|TRBV19
TGTGCCAGTAGTTACACCGGGGAGCTGTTTTTT
CASSYTGELFF
>few|-|TRBJ1-2|TRBV10-1
TGCGCCAGCAGTGAGTCCGGCGGGGCCCACTACACCTTC
CASSESGGAHYTF
>-|-|TRBJ1-5|TRBV19
TGTGCCAGTAGTTCGGGATTTTCCGGCAATCAGCCCCAGCATTTT
CASSSGFSGNQPQHF
>once|-|TRBJ1-2|TRBV5-6
TGTGCCAGCAGCAAGGACAGCCGCTATGGCTACACCTTC
CASSKDSRYGYTF
>-|TRBD1|TRBJ1-1|TRBV15
TGTGCCACCAGCAAAGACAGGGCTCGCACTGAAGCTTTCTTT
CATSKDRARTEAFF
>-|-|TRBJ2-1|TRBV7-3
TGTGCCAGCAGCCCAGACAGGCCTATTTCCTACAATGAGCAGTTCTTC
CASSPDRPISYNEQFF
>-|TRBD2|TRBJ2-1|TRBV5-1
TGCGCCAGCAGCCCTTTTAGCGGGGGTTACAATGAGCAGTTCTTC
CASSPFSGGYNEQFF
>-|-|TRBJ1-3|TRBV15
TGTGCCACCAGCAGACCTCGCGGCGGACTTGGAGCGGGGAACACCATATATTTT
CATSRPRGGLGAGNTIYF
>-|-|TRBJ1-2|TRBV9
TGTGCCAGCAGCGTCAGCCGTACTAACTATGGCTACACCTTC
CASSVSRTNYGYTF
>-|-|TRBJ2-7|TRBV2
TGTGCCAGCAGTGGCGTCGGAAGCCACTACGAGCAGTACTTC
CASSGVGSHYEQYF
>-|-|TRBJ1-5|TRBV19
TGTGCCAGTAGTCTGTCAACTCAGCCCCAGCATTTT
CASSLSTQPQHF